This section outlines one T cell receptor beta chain sequence together with its context. The sample comes from a study of shared clonotypes between healthy human individuals. This table comes from immunoSEQ multiplex PCR, and its TCRdb copy is limited to in-frame clones, with some not included. The sample has about 660,000 clones, around 67% seen once. Per germline, CDR1 MNHEY and CDR2 SMNVEV (reference sequence). The CDR3 has 13 residues. V was clipped by 5 bases and J by 0 bases, with 7 bases between them. The J gene is TRBJ1-2, the V gene TRBV27, with unresolved D. This TCR came from a woman between 25 and 40 years old in good health. Sequences were obtained from memory CD4+ T cells sorted from blood. The subset: CD45RA-negative fraction. CDR3 region: CASSRSANYGYTF. CDR3 bases: TGTGCCAGCAGTAGGTCAGCTAACTATGGCTACACCTTC.